The clone carrying this TCR beta chain was counted a few times. The germline V gene encodes CDR1 LGHDT and CDR2 YNNKEL (reference sequence). The junction had 21 bases not matched to a gene; V was cut back by 9 bases and J by 0 bases. The CDR3 runs 19 residues. The sample belongs to a study of blood T cell repertoires in COVID-19. Using immunoSEQ multiplex PCR, the repertoire was profiled, and TCRdb retains in-frame clones only, with some absent. The table has a few hundred thousand clones, 90% seen once. The V gene is TRBV3-1 (or the pseudogene TRBV3-2), the J gene TRBJ1-2, with 8 positions matching TRBD1. Sequencing input: peripheral blood. The TCR comes from a woman in her sixties with COVID-19, enrolled during active disease. CDR3 region: CASGFLTGGPCSTNYGYTF. The CDR3, as DNA: TGTGCCAGTGGCTTCCTTACAGGGGGACCATGCTCTACTAACTATGGCTACACCTTC.